This T cell receptor (beta chain) was identified in a study of blood T cell repertoires in COVID-19. For the study at large: Sites across the United States, Italy and Spain contributed samples from acute and convalescent COVID-19. Nucleic acid was either cDNA or gDNA, and it came from T cells, B-cell-depleted T cells, or PBMCs.

V dropped 6 bases and J dropped 0 bases, with 15 bases sitting between them. The CDR3 is 16 amino acids. In germline, CDR1 is LNHDA, CDR2 SQIVND (reference sequence). Sequencing used immunoSEQ multiplex PCR; TCRdb keeps in-frame clones, though not all of them. The table lists some 76,000 clones, roughly 80% of them singletons. This sequence originates from a woman in her fifties or sixties with acute or convalescent COVID-19. Sequenced input: peripheral blood. This chain connects TRBV19 to TRBJ1-3; D is perhaps TRBD1 (6 bases). The CDR3 sequence: CASRSSGTISGNTIYF. The DNA for the CDR3 is TGTGCCAGTAGAAGCTCCGGGACAATCTCTGGAAACACCATATATTTT. The whole variable domain, remainder taken from reference TRBV19 and TRBJ1-3, is DGGITQSPKYLFRKEGQNVTLSCEQNLNHDAMYWYRQDPGQGLRLIYYSQIVNDFQKGDIAEGYSVSREKKESFPLTVTSAQKNPTAFYLCASRSSGTISGNTIYFGEGSWLTVV.